A single sample is the source of the 27 T cell receptor beta chains below, sequenced in a study of blood T cell repertoires in COVID-19 (dated by TCRdb to 2019 to 2021). Libraries came from the immunoSEQ multiplex PCR assay. TCRdb stores this immuneACCESS table with in-frame sequences only. Part of the clones is absent; in the studies checked, under half of the shortfall reflects unresolved V genes, and no reason is known for the rest. The sample records approximately 70,000 clones, around 89% of which are singletons. The ten largest clonotypes hold over 0.95% of the sample. The specimen sequenced was peripheral blood. The receptors derive from a woman aged 55-69 years with acute or convalescent COVID-19.

The CDR3 protein is CASKDLREENIQYF. In DNA form, the CDR3 reads TGTGCCAGCAAGGACCTCCGGGAGGAAAACATTCAGTACTTC. The V gene is TRBV5-4, the J gene TRBJ2-4; 7 bases fit TRBD2. V was pared by 6 bases and J by 5 bases, with 8 bases of the junction left unmatched. The CDR3 is made up of 14 amino acids. Per the germline V gene, CDR1 is SGHNT and CDR2 is YYREEE (reference sequence). The whole variable domain, filled in from reference TRBV5-4 and TRBJ2-4, reads ETGVTQSPTHLIKTRGQQVTLRCSSQSGHNTVSWYQQALGQGPQFIFQYYREEENGRGNFPPRFSGLQFPNYSSELNVNALELDDSALYLCASKDLREENIQYFGAGTRLSVL.

CDR3 sequence (DNA): TGTGCCAGCAGCGTAGGGCCCGGGACAGCCATTGGAAACACCATATATTTT. This sequence encodes CASSVGPGTAIGNTIYF. The chain employs TRBV9 and TRBJ1-3; 7 bases match TRBD1. The CDR3 loop spans 17 amino acids. Germline lookup yields CDR1 SGDLS and CDR2 YYNGEE. V lost 0 bases to trimming and J lost 3 bases; unmatched junction nucleotides: 9.

The chain is built from TRBV6-2 or TRBV6-3 and TRBJ2-2, with 9 bases lining up with TRBD2. The CDR3 has 15 residues. Germline CDR1 and CDR2: MNHEY and SVGEGT. J gave up 7 bases and V 0 bases, and 3 bases lay outside the gene matches. The CDR3 DNA sequence: TGTGCCAGCAGTTACTCGATACTAGCGGGCGGGGAGCTGTTTTTT. As protein: CASSYSILAGGELFF.

V and J are TRBV7-2 and TRBJ1-1, with TRBD1 matching 10 bases. CDR1 SGHTA and CDR2 FQGNSA come from the germline V gene. The CDR3 is 14 amino acids. The J segment lost 4 bases and the V segment lost 3 bases, leaving 2 bases of the junction unmatched. The CDR3 DNA reads TGTGCCAGCAGCTTGACAGGGGGCGCCACTGAAGCTTTCTTT. Amino acids: CASSLTGGATEAFF.

The chain has TRBV6-1 and TRBJ2-2; D not resolved. Germline assignment: CDR1 MNHNS and CDR2 SASEGT. The V end was cut by 2 bases, the J end by 1 base, with 5 bases between. The CDR3 sequence is 14 residues long. CDR3 residues: CASSELGNTGELFF. DNA for the CDR3: TGTGCCAGCAGTGAACTCGGGAACACCGGGGAGCTGTTTTTT.

This chain connects TRBV28 to TRBJ2-3; the D gene is possibly TRBD2 (6 bases). The germline V gene encodes CDR1 MDHEN and CDR2 SYDVKM. CDR3 length equals 16 residues. V gave up 6 bases and J gave up 6 bases, with 22 bases separating them. CDR3 DNA sequence: TGTGCCAGCAGCTACCAAACGGGACTTATCCAGGATACGCAGTATTTT. Translating it yields CASSYQTGLIQDTQYF.

The chain links TRBV30 to TRBJ2-7, with 9 bases aligning to TRBD1. The CDR3 extends over 15 amino acids. Per the germline V gene, CDR1 is GTSNPN and CDR2 is SVGIG (reference sequence). V lost 2 bases and J lost 6; bases outside the gene matches: 11. The DNA of the CDR3 is TGTGCCTGGAGTTGGACAGGGGCCTCCCGGGGCGAGCAGTACGTC. Translation: CAWSWTGASRGEQYV.

V gene TRBV28 combines with J gene TRBJ1-3; D not certain. Germline values: CDR1 MDHEN, CDR2 SYDVKM. The CDR3 has 15 residues. Trimming removed 5 bases at V and 0 bases at J, with 11 bases between. The CDR3 DNA sequence: TGTGCCAGCAGTCGACCGGGGAGCTCTGGAAACACCATATATTTT. Translating gives CASSRPGSSGNTIYF. Based on the CDR3 plus reference TRBV28 and TRBJ1-3, the full variable domain is DVKVTQSSRYLVKRTGEKVFLECVQDMDHENMFWYRQDPGLGLRLIYFSYDVKMKEKGDIPEGYSVSREKKERFSLILESASTNQTSMYLCASSRPGSSGNTIYFGEGSWLTVV.

The V and J genes are TRBV11-1 and TRBJ2-1; the match to TRBD2 covers 15 bases. In germline, CDR1 is SGHAT, CDR2 FQDESV (reference sequence). The length of the CDR3 is 15 residues. The trim removed 6 bases at V and 12 bases at J, leaving 9 bases unmatched. CDR3 amino acids: CASRPGLAGGAGQFF. CDR3 bases: TGTGCCAGCAGACCAGGACTAGCGGGAGGGGCCGGGCAGTTCTTC.

The chain couples TRBV11-3 to TRBJ2-5; TRBD1 matches 7 bases. V lost 5 bases to trimming and J lost 5 bases; unmatched junction nucleotides: 14. The CDR3 sequence is 16 residues long. Germline CDR1 SGHNT, CDR2 YENEEA. The CDR3 sequence is CASSPGADRVRETQYF. In DNA form, the CDR3 reads TGTGCCAGCAGCCCTGGAGCAGACAGGGTACGGGAGACCCAGTACTTC.

The chain has TRBV6-1 and TRBJ2-2; the D is unclear. Germline CDR1 reads MNHNS; CDR2 reads SASEGT. V shed 3 bases and J shed 1 base, with 12 bases lying between them. This CDR3 spans 16 amino acids. The CDR3 loop reads CASSDFWAQNTGELFF. In DNA, the CDR3 is TGTGCCAGCAGTGATTTTTGGGCGCAGAACACCGGGGAGCTGTTTTTT.

The chain has TRBV6-5 and TRBJ2-3, with D possibly matching TRBD1 (6 bases). Per germline, CDR1 MNHEY and CDR2 SVGAGI. Trimming pared 6 bases from V and 6 bases from J, leaving 10 bases between. The CDR3 has 12 residues. CDR3 sequence: CASSEGEDTQYF. The DNA for the CDR3 is TGTGCCAGCAGCGAGGGGGAGGATACGCAGTATTTT.

This clone was seen once. This rearrangement joins TRBV6-5 to TRBJ2-7; 7 bases fit TRBD1. V trimming: 5 bases; J trimming: 4 bases; junction bases outside the gene matches: 11. In germline, CDR1 is MNHEY, CDR2 SVGAGI. The CDR3 runs to 15 residues. The CDR3 spells CASSPLGTAPYEQYV. In DNA, the CDR3 is TGTGCCAGCAGTCCCCTCGGGACAGCGCCTTACGAGCAGTACGTC.

V is TRBV4-2 and J is TRBJ2-3; TRBD2 is a possible D gene (6 bases). Germline values: CDR1 LGHNA, CDR2 YNFKEQ. The CDR3 covers 17 residues. The V end was cut by 1 base, the J end by 5 bases, with 19 bases between. Here the CDR3 DNA reads TGTGCCAGCAGCCAAGGTAGTAGCGGACCGTTGCAAGATACGCAGTATTTT. Protein: CASSQGSSGPLQDTQYF.

This rearrangement joins TRBV7-2 to TRBJ2-1, with D perhaps matching TRBD2 (5 bases). Germline V lookup: CDR1 SGHTA, CDR2 FQGNSA. The CDR3 is 15 residues long. V gave up 3 bases and J gave up 2 bases, with 11 bases separating them. The CDR3 DNA reads as TGTGCCAGCAGCTTCGGTCTGCGGGCCTACAATGAGCAGTTCTTC. It yields the protein CASSFGLRAYNEQFF.

The chain uses TRBV7-9 and TRBJ2-1, with 7 bases fitting TRBD2. V dropped 0 bases and J dropped 9; count of bases not matched to a gene: 5. The CDR3 totals 14 residues. Per the germline V gene, CDR1 is SEHNR and CDR2 is FQNEAQ (reference sequence). DNA for the CDR3: TGTGCCAGCAGCTTAGCGGGAGGGGCCGGTGAGCAGTTCTTC. This gives the protein CASSLAGGAGEQFF. The full variable domain, with the rest looked up from reference TRBV7-9 and TRBJ2-1, is DTGVSQNPRHKITKRGQNVTFRCDPISEHNRLYWYRQTLGQGPEFLTYFQNEAQLEKSRLLSDRFSAERPKGSFSTLEIQRTEQGDSAMYLCASSLAGGAGEQFFGPGTRLTVL.

As DNA, the CDR3 is TGTGCCAGCAGCGAGCAGACAGGGACCAACTATGGCTACACCTTC. This sequence encodes CASSEQTGTNYGYTF. The rearrangement joins TRBV9 to TRBJ1-2, with 7 bases identical to TRBD1. CDR1 SGDLS and CDR2 YYNGEE come from the germline V gene. This CDR3 has 15 residues. The J segment lost 2 bases and the V segment lost 3 bases, leaving 7 bases of the junction unmatched.

The V and J genes are TRBV2 and TRBJ1-1; possible D gene TRBD1, 5 bases. Germline V gene sequence: CDR1 SNHLY, CDR2 FYNNEI. V lost 8 bases, J lost 5 bases, and 12 bases lay in between. The CDR3 totals 12 residues. The CDR3 reads CASGAGGTEAFF. The CDR3 DNA follows: TGTGCCAGCGGAGCGGGGGGGACTGAAGCTTTCTTT.

This chain links TRBV6-5 with TRBJ1-5, with 8 bases identical to TRBD1. Looked up from germline, CDR1 is MNHEY and CDR2 is SVGAGI. There are 15 residues in the CDR3. V was clipped by 7 bases and J by 3 bases; unmatched bases: 8. CDR3 residues: CASTPTGVPNQPQHF. The CDR3 DNA reads as TGTGCCAGCACCCCGACAGGGGTCCCCAATCAGCCCCAGCATTTT.

The gene calls are TRBV3-1 (or the pseudogene TRBV3-2) and TRBJ1-4, with unresolved D. This CDR3 has 16 amino acids. The V gene lost 0 bases and the J gene lost 8 bases, with 16 bases spanning the gap. Per germline, CDR1 LGHDT and CDR2 YNNKEL (reference sequence). The CDR3, as DNA: TGTGCCAGCAGCCAAGATTTATTACCGGGGAGGGAAAAACTGTTTTTT. Translation: CASSQDLLPGREKLFF.

The V and J genes are TRBV20-1 and TRBJ1-2, with TRBD1 as a possible D gene (6 bases). Trimming took off 3 bases at V and 5 bases at J, with 16 bases between the two ends. Germline V gene sequence: CDR1 DFQATT, CDR2 SNEGSKA (reference sequence). The CDR3 spans 14 residues. The CDR3: CSASRAGVRYGYTF. CDR3 nucleotide sequence: TGCAGTGCTAGTCGGGCAGGGGTTAGGTATGGCTACACCTTC.

This chain links TRBV19 with TRBJ1-4; D is possibly TRBD1 (5 bases). V lost 7 bases, J lost 0 bases, and 15 bases lay in between. The CDR3 totals 16 residues. Per the germline V gene, CDR1 is LNHDA and CDR2 is SQIVND (reference sequence). CDR3 sequence (DNA): TGTGCCAGTACGGGACTTCAGAGTGCAACTAATGAAAAACTGTTTTTT. This gives the protein CASTGLQSATNEKLFF.

V and J are TRBV2 and TRBJ1-1; 8 bases map to TRBD1. After removal of 9 bases from V and 0 bases from J, the junction contained 9 bases not matched to a gene. CDR3 size: 15 residues. Germline CDR1 SNHLY, CDR2 FYNNEI. CDR3 sequence: CASGRTGTLNTEAFF. The CDR3 DNA reads as TGTGCCAGTGGGAGGACAGGGACGCTGAACACTGAAGCTTTCTTT.

In nucleotides, the CDR3 is TGTGCCAGCAGCTTAGCCGGGGGAGGCTACACCTTC. Translating it yields CASSLAGGGYTF. The chain is built from TRBV13 and TRBJ1-2, with a tentative D call TRBD1 (5 bases). Germline assignment: CDR1 PRHDT and CDR2 FYEKMQ (reference sequence). V was shortened by 1 base and J by 8 bases, with 8 bases between the two germline ends. The CDR3 covers 12 residues.

The chain uses TRBV5-1 and TRBJ1-1, with D perhaps matching TRBD1 (5 bases). Between the trimmed V and J ends, which lost 0 bases and 3 bases, there was a span of 9 bases. The germline V gene encodes CDR1 SGHRS and CDR2 YFSETQ. The CDR3 sequence is 14 residues long. CDR3: CASSLVLGDTEAFF. CDR3 coding DNA: TGCGCCAGCAGCTTGGTTTTAGGGGACACTGAAGCTTTCTTT.

This chain links TRBV4-3 with TRBJ1-2; D call uncertain. Germline assignment: CDR1 LGHNA and CDR2 YSLEER. This CDR3 has 15 amino acids. V was trimmed by 0 bases and J by 6 bases, leaving 14 bases between them. CDR3 region: CASSQDSQWGDGYTF. The CDR3 nucleotides are TGCGCCAGCAGCCAAGATAGTCAATGGGGAGATGGCTACACCTTC.

This rearrangement joins TRBV6-2 or TRBV6-3 to TRBJ1-6; D remains ambiguous. Trimming left V 2 bases short and J 2 bases short, with 4 bases between. The CDR3 consists of 14 residues. Germline CDR1 is MNHEY and CDR2 is SVGEGT. The CDR3 spells CASSYRAYNSPLHF. The CDR3 bases are TGTGCCAGCAGTTACCGGGCCTATAATTCACCCCTCCACTTT.